The 12 T cell receptor beta chains presented below share a single source sample, sequenced in a study of T cell repertoires in cytomegalovirus infection. TCRdb used MiXCR to reprocess the reads, holding one entry per CDR3 protein. The sample yields more than 650,000 distinct CDR3 sequences, about 40% seen once. Sequenced material: PBMCs. The receptors here all came from a human donor in good health (CMV status not recorded). Some clones in this sample may be carry-over from other donors' samples.

The chain combines TRBV23-1 with TRBJ2-3, with D tentatively TRBD1 or TRBD2 (5 bases each). TRBV23-1 is designated an ORF whose function remains uncertain. Deletions cut 4 bases from V and 3 bases from J, with 29 bases between. This CDR3 is 20 amino acids long. The CDR3: CASSPEVGQGNCGRTDTQYF. DNA for the CDR3: TGCGCCAGCAGTCCGGAGGTTGGCCAGGGTAATTGTGGCCGGACAGATACGCAGTATTTT.

The chain uses TRBV9 and TRBJ1-5; D is ambiguous. The CDR3 has 11 residues. Germline V gene lookup returns CDR1 SGDLS and CDR2 YYNGEE. Trimming removed 7 bases at V and 7 bases at J, with 9 bases between. CDR3 sequence: CASGVRQPQHF. CDR3 DNA: TGTGCCAGCGGGGTGAGGCAGCCCCAGCATTTT.

This clonotype was seen only a few times. The V call is TRBV7-9, the J call TRBJ2-7; D is perhaps TRBD1 (7 bases). This CDR3 has 15 residues. Trimming removed 5 bases from V and 5 bases from J, with 19 bases in between. CDR1 and CDR2 from the germline V gene are SEHNR and FQNEAQ (reference sequence). The CDR3 nucleotides are TGTGCCAGCAGCCCCTTCAGGGGGGAGTTCGACGAGCAGTACTTC. It codes for CASSPFRGEFDEQYF. Supplemented by reference TRBV7-9 and TRBJ2-7, the full variable domain reads DTGVSQNPRHKITKRGQNVTFRCDPISEHNRLYWYRQTLGQGPEFLTYFQNEAQLEKSRLLSDRFSAERPKGSFSTLEIQRTEQGDSAMYLCASSPFRGEFDEQYFGPGTRLTVT.

The table lists this clonotype with a few counts. A read error may account for a junction end that differs from germline. The rearrangement uses TRBV11-1 and TRBJ1-2, with 9 bases aligning to TRBD1. This CDR3 region has 15 residues. Germline V CDR1 and CDR2: SGHAT, FQDESV (reference sequence). Here the CDR3 DNA reads TGTGCCAGCAGCTCGGGACAGGGACTTAACCATGGCTACACCTTC. Residues: CASSSGQGLNHGYTF.

This clonotype was observed a few times. The chain couples TRBV6-5 to TRBJ2-3; TRBD2 matches 7 bases. The CDR3 has 15 residues. V lost 4 bases and J lost 3; bases outside the gene matches: 7. Per the germline V gene, CDR1 is MNHEY and CDR2 is SVGAGI. This CDR3 reads CASSFPGRGTDTQYF. The CDR3 bases are TGTGCCAGCAGTTTCCCCGGGCGGGGGACAGATACGCAGTATTTT.

The V gene is TRBV24-1, the J gene TRBJ2-1, with 9 bases aligning to TRBD2. Germline assignment: CDR1 KGHDR and CDR2 SFDVKD. V lost 0 bases and J lost 5; bases outside the gene matches: 7. The CDR3 spans 17 residues. The CDR3 nucleotides are TGTGCCACCAGTGATTTGTATGGGCTAGCGGGAAACAATGAGCAGTTCTTC. Protein sequence: CATSDLYGLAGNNEQFF.

The chain uses TRBV7-6 and TRBJ2-7; 7 bases line up with TRBD1. V shed 1 base, J shed 7 bases, and the junction held 4 bases outside the gene matches. In germline, CDR1 is SGHVS, CDR2 FNYEAQ. The CDR3 contains 13 residues. DNA of the CDR3: TGTGCCAGCAGCTTAGACAGGGGTTCAGAGCAGTACTTC. This codes for CASSLDRGSEQYF.

The table lists this clonotype with a few counts. The rearrangement uses TRBV6-1 and TRBJ1-2, with TRBD1 identical over 8 bases. CDR3 length: 15 residues. J was trimmed by 8 bases and V by 1 base; bases with no gene match: 9. Germline CDR1 reads MNHNS; CDR2 reads SASEGT. CDR3: CASSEERTGILGYTF. DNA for the CDR3: TGTGCCAGCAGTGAAGAAAGGACAGGGATTCTGGGCTACACCTTC.

This clonotype was seen a handful of times. The chain has TRBV5-6 and TRBJ2-1; no firm D call. The CDR3 covers 13 residues. Trimming took 4 bases from V and 8 from J, leaving 13 bases between them. The germline V gene has CDR1 SGHDT and CDR2 YYEEEE. CDR3 in amino acids: CASSLLEAHEQFF. The CDR3 DNA is TGTGCCAGCAGCCTCTTAGAGGCCCATGAGCAGTTCTTC.

The J gene is TRBJ1-4, the V gene TRBV20-1; the D gene is possibly TRBD1 (5 bases). Germline CDR1 DFQATT, CDR2 SNEGSKA (reference sequence). Trimming took 3 bases from V and 7 from J, leaving 21 bases between them. The CDR3 extends over 16 amino acids. CDR3 DNA sequence: TGCAGTGCTAGTAGCGGGACCCAAGAATTAGGTGAAAAACTGTTTTTT. It codes for CSASSGTQELGEKLFF.

This chain uses TRBV28 with TRBJ2-2, with D possibly matching TRBD1 (6 bases). CDR3 size: 16 residues. The germline gives CDR1 MDHEN, CDR2 SYDVKM. V was cut by 0 bases and J by 6 bases, with 14 bases left in between. The CDR3 DNA is TGTGCCAGCAGTTTATGGAGGGACATGGGGGCCGGGGAGCTGTTTTTT. Encoded protein: CASSLWRDMGAGELFF.

This clonotype was counted only a few times. The rearrangement joins TRBV28 to TRBJ2-7, with D uncertain. Germline V CDR1 and CDR2: MDHEN, SYDVKM. Trimming removed 7 bases from V and 3 bases from J, with 10 bases in between. This CDR3 has 12 amino acids. The CDR3 region is CASTSRFYEQYF. CDR3 coding DNA: TGTGCCAGCACTAGTCGGTTCTACGAGCAGTACTTC. The entire variable domain, with the rest obtained from reference TRBV28 and TRBJ2-7, is as follows: DVKVTQSSRYLVKRTGEKVFLECVQDMDHENMFWYRQDPGLGLRLIYFSYDVKMKEKGDIPEGYSVSREKKERFSLILESASTNQTSMYLCASTSRFYEQYFGPGTRLTVT.